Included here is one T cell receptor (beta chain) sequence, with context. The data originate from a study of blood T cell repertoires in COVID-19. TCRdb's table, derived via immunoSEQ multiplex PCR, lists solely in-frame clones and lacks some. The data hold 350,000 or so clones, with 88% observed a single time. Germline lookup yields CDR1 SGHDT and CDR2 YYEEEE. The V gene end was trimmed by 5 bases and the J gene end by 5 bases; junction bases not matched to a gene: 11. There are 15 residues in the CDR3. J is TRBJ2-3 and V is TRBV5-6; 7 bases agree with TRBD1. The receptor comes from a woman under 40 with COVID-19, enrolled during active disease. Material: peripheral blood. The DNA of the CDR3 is TGTGCCAGCAGACCTACAGGGGCCGTTCGAGATACGCAGTATTTT. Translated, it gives CASRPTGAVRDTQYF.